These 15 T cell receptor beta chains were all obtained from the same sample, sequenced in a study of cytomegalovirus exposure and HLA in healthy donors. This PCR relied on a set of 60 Vbeta primers and 13 Jbeta primers. Profiling relied on immunoSEQ multiplex PCR, and the TCRdb table lists in-frame clones only, not all of them. The top ten hold roughly 4% of the sample, which has 150,000 to 180,000 clones, approximately 80% seen once. What was sequenced was PBMCs. Receptor source: a woman aged 40 to 55 in good health and CMV-seronegative.

The chain couples TRBV1 to TRBJ2-3; TRBD2 reflects the table's D call only, with no check against the DNA. TRBV1 is tagged as a pseudogene. The CDR3 is made up of 17 amino acids. The CDR3 DNA is TGCACCAGCAGCCAAGAGCGACTAGCGGGGTCACGAGATACGCAGTATTTT. This translates into CTSSQERLAGSRDTQYF.

This rearrangement joins TRBV28 to TRBJ2-5; possibly TRBD2 for D (6 bases). The V end lost 7 bases, the J end lost 0 bases, and 21 bases lay between the germline ends. Germline lookup yields CDR1 MDHEN and CDR2 SYDVKM. The CDR3 length is 17 residues. The CDR3 DNA sequence: TGTGCCAGCAATCCAATACCGGAGGGTATAGACCAAGAGACCCAGTACTTC. Translating gives CASNPIPEGIDQETQYF. Full variable domain (rest looked up from reference TRBV28 and TRBJ2-5): DVKVTQSSRYLVKRTGEKVFLECVQDMDHENMFWYRQDPGLGLRLIYFSYDVKMKEKGDIPEGYSVSREKKERFSLILESASTNQTSMYLCASNPIPEGIDQETQYFGPGTRLLVL.

The chain is built from TRBV10-1 and TRBJ2-2; D possibly corresponds to TRBD1 (6 bases). The CDR3 is 13 amino acids. Trimming pared 6 bases from V and 2 bases from J, leaving 7 bases between. Germline V lookup: CDR1 WNHNN, CDR2 SYGVQD (reference sequence). CDR3 sequence reads: CASRDSNTGELFF. The CDR3 DNA follows: TGCGCCAGCAGGGACAGCAACACCGGGGAGCTGTTTTTT.

This chain joins TRBV19 and TRBJ1-2; a possible D gene is TRBD1 (5 bases). The germline V gene has CDR1 LNHDA and CDR2 SQIVND (reference sequence). Deletions cut 5 bases from V and 10 bases from J, with 20 bases between. This CDR3 is built from 14 residues. The CDR3 DNA sequence: TGTGCCAGTAGTGCCGGGGGGTTTTCTATGTTCTACACCTTC. It specifies CASSAGGFSMFYTF.

The rearrangement links TRBV5-1 to TRBJ2-1, with 10 bases lining up with TRBD1. With V trimmed by 2 bases and J by 7 bases, 6 bases remained unmatched. CDR1 and CDR2 from the germline V gene are SGHRS and YFSETQ. The CDR3 is 15 residues long. The CDR3, as DNA: TGCGCCAGCAGCTTAGGACAGGGGGGATTTAATGAGCAGTTCTTC. Encoded protein: CASSLGQGGFNEQFF.

The chain has TRBV6-1 and TRBJ1-1; 10 bases are a match to TRBD1. V was clipped by 0 bases and J by 4 bases; unmatched bases: 2. The length of the CDR3 is 15 residues. Germline lookup yields CDR1 MNHNS and CDR2 SASEGT. The chain's CDR3 is CASSEAGQGGTEAFF. In DNA, the CDR3 is TGTGCCAGCAGTGAAGCTGGACAGGGGGGCACTGAAGCTTTCTTT.

The CDR3 protein is CATRVLKGIPGQGGYGYTF. The CDR3 DNA reads as TGCGCCACGCGAGTACTAAAGGGAATACCGGGACAGGGAGGTTATGGCTACACCTTC. The chain has TRBV10-2 and TRBJ1-2; 9 bases line up with TRBD1. Looked up from germline, CDR1 is WSHSY and CDR2 is SAAADI. V shed 10 bases, J shed 5 bases, and the junction held 26 bases outside the gene matches. The CDR3 length is 19 residues.

The genes are TRBV4-1 and TRBJ1-1; D possibly corresponds to TRBD1 (6 bases). The CDR3 consists of 16 residues. Per germline, CDR1 MGHRA and CDR2 YSYEKL. The germline V and J ends were trimmed by 0 bases and 4 bases, with 15 bases remaining between them. CDR3 residues: CASSQDHRAGGTEAFF. The CDR3 nucleotides are TGCGCCAGCAGCCAAGATCACAGGGCTGGAGGCACTGAAGCTTTCTTT.

This clone was picked up a small number of times. The chain has TRBV30 and TRBJ1-1; tentatively, D is TRBD1 (5 bases). Germline CDR1 GTSNPN, CDR2 SVGIG (reference sequence). The V end lost 3 bases, the J end lost 8 bases, and 13 bases lay between the germline ends. The CDR3 consists of 12 residues. In DNA, the CDR3 is TGTGCCTGGAGAAAGGGGACTCAAGAAGCTTTCTTT. Its protein product is CAWRKGTQEAFF.

As for this clone: A junction end diverges from the germline sequence, so it may reflect a read error. J is TRBJ1-4 and V is TRBV5-1; D possibly corresponds to TRBD1 (6 bases). Germline assignment: CDR1 SGHRS and CDR2 YFSETQ. This CDR3 has 16 residues. CDR3 coding DNA: TGCGCCGGCAGCGTTAATCCGGGGGGCATGAACGAAAAACTGTTTTTT. Its protein is CAGSVNPGGMNEKLFF.

The chain couples TRBV5-1 to TRBJ1-2; TRBD1 is a possible D gene (5 bases). CDR1 SGHRS and CDR2 YFSETQ come from the germline V gene. V was pared by 5 bases and J by 7 bases, with 12 bases between. The CDR3 is made up of 12 amino acids. As DNA, the CDR3 is TGCGCCAGCAGTACAGGAGACTCTGGCTACACCTTC. Protein product: CASSTGDSGYTF. The variable domain in full, with the rest retrieved from reference TRBV5-1 and TRBJ1-2, is KAGVTQTPRYLIKTRGQQVTLSCSPISGHRSVSWYQQTPGQGLQFLFEYFSETQRNKGNFPGRFSGRQFSNSRSEMNVSTLELGDSALYLCASSTGDSGYTFGSGTRLTVV.

The chain recombines TRBV13 with TRBJ1-2, with D unresolved. V was pared by 2 bases and J by 4 bases, with 20 bases between. CDR1 is PRHDT and CDR2 is FYEKMQ in the germline V gene (reference sequence). This CDR3 contains 17 residues. This chain's CDR3 is CASSLIPAGVESYGYTF. The CDR3 coding sequence is TGTGCCAGCAGCTTAATTCCGGCCGGGGTAGAATCCTATGGCTACACCTTC.

This chain joins TRBV2 and TRBJ2-7, with D perhaps TRBD1 (5 bases). V was shortened by 8 bases and J by 9 bases, with 23 bases between the two germline ends. The CDR3 has 14 residues. Per the germline V gene, CDR1 is SNHLY and CDR2 is FYNNEI. The CDR3 DNA reads TGTGCCAGCTCCCCCCAGGGTCCGTCAGACGGGCAGTACTTC. This translates into CASSPQGPSDGQYF.

The V gene is TRBV11-2, the J gene TRBJ1-1, with D perhaps TRBD1 (5 bases). The CDR3 runs 15 residues. V was cut by 4 bases and J by 1 base, with 13 bases left in between. The germline V gene has CDR1 SGHAT and CDR2 FQNNGV. The CDR3 region is CASSSQGTRNTEAFF. The DNA for the CDR3 is TGTGCCAGCAGCTCACAAGGGACTCGGAACACTGAAGCTTTCTTT.

V gene TRBV6-5 combines with J gene TRBJ1-1; possibly TRBD1 for D (6 bases). The CDR3 contains 15 residues. Germline CDR1 is MNHEY and CDR2 is SVGAGI. V lost 4 bases to trimming and J lost 5 bases, with 17 bases between them. DNA of the CDR3: TGTGCCAGCAGTTTCCTCGGGGGGCTTGGGACTGAAGCTTTCTTT. This codes for CASSFLGGLGTEAFF.